The clone carrying this T cell receptor (beta chain) showed up just a few times. Looked up from germline, CDR1 is MNHNY and CDR2 is SVGAGI (reference sequence). With 6 bases removed from V and 7 bases from J, the gap between germline ends came to 18 bases. This CDR3 comprises 15 residues. Individually, cDNA molecules had unique molecular identifiers attached to them. TCRdb called the 5' RACE reads again in MiXCR, with one record for every CDR3 protein. The sample shows some 77,000 distinct CDR3 sequences, approximately 16% of them seen only once. The data derive from a study of early T cells in non-severe SARS-CoV-2 infection. Background on the study: Bulk RNA taken from unsorted whole blood was sequenced, leaving chains unpaired.

The rearrangement joins TRBV6-6 to TRBJ1-4; D call uncertain. The sample taken for sequencing was whole blood. The TCR comes from an adult who was a healthcare worker with PCR-confirmed SARS-CoV-2 infection or an uninfected control (not recorded which). For the CDR3, the DNA is TGTGCCAGCAGGACCCCCGGGAGCTGGGCTGAAAAACTGTTTTTT. Protein: CASRTPGSWAEKLFF.